Presented here are 8 T cell receptor beta chains from one specimen sequenced in a study of somatic mutations in cytotoxic T cells in rheumatoid arthritis. TCRdb's copy holds only in-frame clones and misses some; the assay was immunoSEQ multiplex PCR. The sample lists about 30,000 clones; around 86% were seen once. Material: CD8+ T cells sorted from blood. The receptors were sampled from an adult with rheumatoid arthritis.

The rearrangement joins TRBV7-8 to TRBJ2-2; 7 bases are a match to TRBD2. The CDR3 spans 12 residues. CDR1 and CDR2 from the germline V gene are SGHVS and FQNEAQ. Germline trimming cut 10 bases from V and 7 bases from J; bases unmatched to any gene: 6. CDR3 residues: CATSPGGGELFF. In nucleotides, the CDR3 is TGTGCCACTTCGCCGGGAGGCGGGGAGCTGTTTTTT.

The V call is TRBV4-1, the J call TRBJ2-7; 8 bases match TRBD1. From germline, CDR1 is MGHRA and CDR2 YSYEKL. V was pared by 0 bases and J by 5 bases, with 3 bases of the junction left unmatched. The CDR3 is made up of 14 amino acids. The DNA of the CDR3 is TGCGCCAGCAGCCAAGAGGGACAGGTAAACGAGCAGTACTTC. Its protein is CASSQEGQVNEQYF.

The chain is built from TRBV6-6 and TRBJ2-7; TRBD1 might be the D (5 bases). The germline V gene encodes CDR1 MNHNY and CDR2 SVGAGI (reference sequence). The ends were cut back, 6 bases at V and 4 bases at J, with 7 bases in the middle. The CDR3 length is 11 residues. CDR3: CASRTGYEQYF. The CDR3 DNA reads TGTGCCAGCAGAACAGGTTACGAGCAGTACTTC.

This rearrangement joins TRBV6-5 to TRBJ2-7; weak D call: TRBD2 (6 bases). Trimming left V 0 bases short and J 2 bases short, with 8 bases between. Germline CDR1 MNHEY, CDR2 SVGAGI. The CDR3 runs 14 residues. CDR3 sequence: CASSYSGEAYEQYF. CDR3 sequence (DNA): TGTGCCAGCAGTTACTCAGGGGAGGCCTACGAGCAGTACTTC.

This chain uses TRBV7-9 with TRBJ1-2; TRBD1 matches 9 bases. The CDR3 sequence is 12 residues long. CDR1 and CDR2 from the germline V gene are SEHNR and FQNEAQ (reference sequence). Losses at the gene ends were 4 bases for V and 8 bases for J; bases not matched to a gene: 2. The CDR3 here is CASSYGTGGYTF. CDR3 bases: TGTGCCAGCAGCTACGGGACAGGGGGCTACACCTTC. The full variable domain, in which reference TRBV7-9 and TRBJ1-2 provide the parts outside the CDR3, is DTGVSQNPRHKITKRGQNVTFRCDPISEHNRLYWYRQTLGQGPEFLTYFQNEAQLEKSRLLSDRFSAERPKGSFSTLEIQRTEQGDSAMYLCASSYGTGGYTFGSGTRLTVV.

The chain links TRBV11-2 to TRBJ2-5, with 12 nucleotides matching TRBD2. Germline loops: CDR1 SGHAT, CDR2 FQNNGV. Losses at the gene ends were 1 base for V and 1 base for J; bases not matched to a gene: 10. The CDR3 has 19 residues. As DNA, the CDR3 is TGTGCCAGCAGCTTAGGGAGGCTAGCGGGAGGGGATATCCAAGAGACCCAGTACTTC. This encodes CASSLGRLAGGDIQETQYF.

V usage is TRBV27 and J usage is TRBJ2-7; 8 positions agree with TRBD2. CDR3 length: 16 amino acids. With V trimmed by 6 bases and J by 1 base, 11 bases remained unmatched. Germline values: CDR1 MNHEY, CDR2 SMNVEV (reference sequence). CDR3 nucleotide sequence: TGTGCCAGCAGGCCAATCGGAACTAGCGGTTCCTACGAGCAGTACTTC. Amino acid sequence: CASRPIGTSGSYEQYF.

This clone was seen more than once but under ten times. The chain is built from TRBV7-9 and TRBJ1-1; no clear D gene. The CDR3 spans 14 residues. Per germline, CDR1 SEHNR and CDR2 FQNEAQ (reference sequence). Trimming cost V 5 bases and J 0 bases, with 10 bases left between them. In nucleotides, the CDR3 is TGTGCCAGCAGCCCCGCGGGGTTGAACACTGAAGCTTTCTTT. Its protein is CASSPAGLNTEAFF. The full variable domain, in which reference TRBV7-9 and TRBJ1-1 provide the parts outside the CDR3, is DTGVSQNPRHKITKRGQNVTFRCDPISEHNRLYWYRQTLGQGPEFLTYFQNEAQLEKSRLLSDRFSAERPKGSFSTLEIQRTEQGDSAMYLCASSPAGLNTEAFFGQGTRLTVV.